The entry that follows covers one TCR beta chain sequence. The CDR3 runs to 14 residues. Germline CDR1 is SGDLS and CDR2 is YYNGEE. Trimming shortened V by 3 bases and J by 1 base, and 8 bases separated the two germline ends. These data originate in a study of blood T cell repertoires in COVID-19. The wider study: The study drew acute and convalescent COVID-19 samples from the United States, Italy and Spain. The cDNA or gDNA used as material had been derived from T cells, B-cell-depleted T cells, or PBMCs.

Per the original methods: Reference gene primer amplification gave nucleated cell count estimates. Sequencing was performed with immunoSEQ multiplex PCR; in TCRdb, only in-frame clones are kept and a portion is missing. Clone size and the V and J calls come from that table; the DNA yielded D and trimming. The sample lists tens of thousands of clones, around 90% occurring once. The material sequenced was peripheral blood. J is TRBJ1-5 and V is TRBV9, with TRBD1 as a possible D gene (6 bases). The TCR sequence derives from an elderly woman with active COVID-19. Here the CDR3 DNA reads TGTGCCAGCAGCGCGGACAGCAGCAATCAGCCCCAGCATTTT. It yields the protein CASSADSSNQPQHF.